This T cell receptor beta chain was recovered during a study of cytomegalovirus exposure and HLA in healthy donors. This CDR3 comprises 16 residues. V lost 0 bases to trimming and J lost 6 bases; unmatched junction nucleotides: 10. The V gene's germline CDR1 is GTSNPN and CDR2 SVGIG (reference sequence). Data came from immunoSEQ multiplex PCR; TCRdb stores just in-frame clones and leaves some out. The table includes about 190,000 clones, roughly 88% detected once. Sequencing was done on a sample of PBMCs. This receptor was identified in a woman younger than 30 in good health and CMV-seronegative. The chain joins TRBV30 to TRBJ1-5, with 8 bases identical to TRBD1. As DNA, the CDR3 is TGTGCCTGGAGTGTAGGGACAGGCGCCCATAGTCAGCCCCAGCATTTT. Its protein product is CAWSVGTGAHSQPQHF.